This T cell receptor (beta chain) was captured by sequencing in a study of blood T cell repertoires in COVID-19. Overall study context: Samples taken during acute and convalescent COVID-19 were collected in the United States, Italy and Spain. The analysed material was cDNA or gDNA that came from T cells, B-cell-depleted T cells, or PBMCs.

Under the authors' procedure: Cell counts per sample came from amplifying reference gene primers. The table came from immunoSEQ multiplex PCR; TCRdb's copy has only in-frame clones and leaves some out. The V and J calls and clone size are taken from that table; D and trimming were inferred from the DNA. The table shows fewer than 250,000 clones, with roughly 86% occurring only once. Germline CDR1 and CDR2: SGHDN and FVKESK. This CDR3 spans 18 amino acids. V lost 2 bases and J lost 2, with 20 bases in between. The chain carries TRBV14 and TRBJ2-3, with D possibly matching TRBD2 (6 bases). This receptor was obtained from a woman in her seventies with active or convalescent COVID-19. Material: peripheral blood. CDR3 nucleotide sequence: TGTGCCAGCAGCCAACGAAATCTAGCGAGGGCTTCCACAGATACGCAGTATTTT. Translation: CASSQRNLARASTDTQYF.